This T cell receptor beta chain came from a study of shared clonotypes between healthy human individuals. The CDR3 consists of 14 residues. Germline V gives CDR1 SGHTA, CDR2 FQGNSA. The V end was cut by 1 base, the J end by 4 bases, with 10 bases between. Every subset had its genomic DNA shared out evenly among several immunoSEQ plates. Ten immunoSEQ deep assay plates held the unsorted PBMC DNA. Some clones are missing from TCRdb's copy, which holds only in-frame ones; the method was immunoSEQ multiplex PCR. The sample has 450,000 to 650,000 clones; roughly 72% are singletons. Sequenced: PBMCs. The chain uses TRBV7-2 and TRBJ1-1; D uncertain. This clonotype was sampled from a woman aged 40 to 50 in good health. Some clones in this sample may be carry-over from other donors' samples. The CDR3 DNA follows: TGTGCCAGCAGCTTAGGTCTCCCAGGCACTGAAGCTTTCTTT. This encodes CASSLGLPGTEAFF.